The T cell receptor beta chain under discussion was sequenced for a study of blood T cell repertoires in COVID-19. The CDR3 extends over 13 amino acids. Germline CDR1 LGHDT, CDR2 YNNKEL (reference sequence). V was pared by 4 bases and J by 5 bases, with 11 bases between. This table comes from immunoSEQ multiplex PCR, and its TCRdb copy is limited to in-frame clones, with some not included. The table includes approximately 75,000 clones, approximately 90% detected once. This sequence originates from a human donor in a cohort sampled during active COVID-19. The sequencing input was peripheral blood. V is TRBV3-1 (or the pseudogene TRBV3-2) and J is TRBJ1-2, with D unclear. The CDR3 coding sequence is TGTGCCAGCAGCCGAATCCAGATTTATGGCTACACCTTC. Its protein is CASSRIQIYGYTF.